The 26 T cell receptor beta chains listed next were all sequenced from one sample in a study of cytomegalovirus exposure and HLA in healthy donors. Both 60 Vbeta primers and 13 Jbeta primers went into the PCR. This table comes from immunoSEQ multiplex PCR, and its TCRdb copy is limited to in-frame clones, with some not included. The sample yields 95,000 to 150,000 clones, 65% to 80% seen once. The sequencing sample was made of PBMCs. The source is a woman aged 40 to 50 in good health and CMV-seropositive.

This chain joins TRBV28 and TRBJ1-5; 10 bases align to TRBD1. From germline, CDR1 is MDHEN and CDR2 SYDVKM. The J segment lost 0 bases and the V segment lost 6 bases, leaving 14 bases of the junction unmatched. The CDR3 spans 19 residues. CDR3 DNA: TGTGCCAGCAGCTTTACGACCGGGACAGGGGTCTATAGCAATCAGCCCCAGCATTTT. Residues: CASSFTTGTGVYSNQPQHF.

The J gene is TRBJ2-3, the V gene TRBV6-5, with D uncertain. The germline gives CDR1 MNHEY, CDR2 SVGAGI. There are 13 residues in the CDR3. V lost 0 bases to trimming and J lost 7 bases, with 8 bases between them. The CDR3: CASSYSPGNTQYF. The CDR3 nucleotides are TGTGCCAGCAGTTACTCGCCAGGAAATACGCAGTATTTT.

The V gene is TRBV18, the J gene TRBJ1-4, with D uncertain. In germline, CDR1 is KGHSH, CDR2 LQKENI. The CDR3 runs to 14 residues. The V and J ends lost 5 bases and 8 bases respectively, with 15 bases between them. The CDR3 region has the DNA TGTGCCAGCTCAACGGCGGGGTCGGGCGAAAAACTGTTTTTT. Encoded protein: CASSTAGSGEKLFF. Full variable domain (outside the CDR3, taken from reference TRBV18 and TRBJ1-4): NAGVMQNPRHLVRRRGQEARLRCSPMKGHSHVYWYRQLPEEGLKFMVYLQKENIIDESGMPKERFSAEFPKEGPSILRIQQVVRGDSAAYFCASSTAGSGEKLFFGSGTQLSVL.

The rearrangement uses TRBV5-6 and TRBJ1-5; D is ambiguous. The germline V and J ends were trimmed by 3 bases and 0 bases, with 7 bases remaining between them. Looked up from germline, CDR1 is SGHDT and CDR2 is YYEEEE. The CDR3 loop spans 14 amino acids. The CDR3 protein is CASSSGYSNQPQHF. CDR3 nucleotides: TGTGCCAGCAGCTCGGGATATAGCAATCAGCCCCAGCATTTT. The whole variable domain, filled in from reference TRBV5-6 and TRBJ1-5, reads DAGVTQSPTHLIKTRGQQVTLRCSPKSGHDTVSWYQQALGQGPQFIFQYYEEEERQRGNFPDRFSGHQFPNYSSELNVNALLLGDSALYLCASSSGYSNQPQHFGDGTRLSIL.

CDR3 nucleotides: TGTGCCAGTAGTAGTTTCACAGTATCTGGAAACACCATATATTTT. Its protein product is CASSSFTVSGNTIYF. The gene calls are TRBV19 and TRBJ1-3; D is unclear. The V and J ends lost 4 bases and 1 base respectively, with 11 bases between them. Germline loops: CDR1 LNHDA, CDR2 SQIVND (reference sequence). The CDR3 has 15 amino acids. Together with reference TRBV19 and TRBJ1-3, the CDR3 gives the full variable domain: DGGITQSPKYLFRKEGQNVTLSCEQNLNHDAMYWYRQDPGQGLRLIYYSQIVNDFQKGDIAEGYSVSREKKESFPLTVTSAQKNPTAFYLCASSSFTVSGNTIYFGEGSWLTVV.

V usage is TRBV4-1 and J usage is TRBJ1-5, with 7 bases matching TRBD1. The germline V gene has CDR1 MGHRA and CDR2 YSYEKL. Trimming removed 0 bases from V and 5 bases from J; junction bases left unmatched: 4. The length of the CDR3 is 15 residues. In DNA, the CDR3 is TGCGCCAGCAGCCAAGATAGGACAGGTTATCAGCCCCAGCATTTT. Residues: CASSQDRTGYQPQHF.

The chain employs TRBV6-1 and TRBJ2-7; 10 bases match TRBD1. J lost 2 bases, V lost 6 bases, and 4 bases had no gene match. Germline CDR1 is MNHNS and CDR2 is SASEGT. This CDR3 comprises 14 residues. CDR3 nucleotide sequence: TGTGCCAGCAGCACCGGACAGGGGGCCTACGAGCAGTACTTC. It yields the protein CASSTGQGAYEQYF.

This chain joins TRBV4-1 and TRBJ1-2, with 7 positions matching TRBD1. The CDR3 covers 16 residues. CDR1 is MGHRA, CDR2 YSYEKL, per germline. V was pared by 0 bases and J by 7 bases, with 11 bases of the junction left unmatched. The CDR3 DNA follows: TGCGCCAGCAGCCAAGACCCGGACAGGTCACGCAGTGGCTACACCTTC. Translating gives CASSQDPDRSRSGYTF.

A single count supports this clone. The chain combines TRBV6-6 with TRBJ2-1, with 8 bases that match TRBD2. CDR1 and CDR2 (germline): MNHNY, SVGAGI (reference sequence). The CDR3 loop spans 15 amino acids. CDR3 in DNA: TGTCTGCTTTGGACGGGGGGGAGCTCCTACAATGAGCAGTTCTTC. Its protein product is CLLWTGGSSYNEQFF.

This clone has a handful of counts. Other DNA sequences in this sample translate to the same CDR3. V gene TRBV2 combines with J gene TRBJ2-5; D might be TRBD1 (5 bases). The germline V gene has CDR1 SNHLY and CDR2 FYNNEI. The CDR3 spans 13 residues. The V end lost 6 bases, the J end lost 2 bases, and 10 bases lay between the germline ends. CDR3 DNA sequence: TGTGCCAGCAGGAGACAGTATCAAGAGACCCAGTACTTC. Translated: CASRRQYQETQYF.

The V call is TRBV6-5, the J call TRBJ1-5; D call uncertain. Trimming took 5 bases from V and 0 from J, leaving 11 bases between them. This CDR3 contains 15 residues. Germline V gene sequence: CDR1 MNHEY, CDR2 SVGAGI. The CDR3 protein is CASSPDRSSNQPQHF. The CDR3 region has the DNA TGTGCCAGCAGTCCTGACCGGAGTAGCAATCAGCCCCAGCATTTT.

This sequence joins TRBV6-5 and TRBJ1-3, with a possible D match to TRBD1 (5 bases). Germline CDR1 is MNHEY and CDR2 is SVGAGI. This CDR3 is built from 16 residues. The germline V and J ends were trimmed by 2 bases and 4 bases, with 15 bases remaining between them. CDR3 nucleotides: TGTGCCAGCAGTTACGGGATGGGGGGTGCAGGAAACACCATATATTTT. It yields the protein CASSYGMGGAGNTIYF.

This sequence joins TRBV7-9 and TRBJ1-1, with D unclear. V was shortened by 2 bases and J by 0 bases, with 4 bases between the two germline ends. From germline, CDR1 is SEHNR and CDR2 FQNEAQ (reference sequence). The CDR3 consists of 13 residues. DNA for the CDR3: TGTGCCAGCAGCTTATCGGTGAACACTGAAGCTTTCTTT. This translates into CASSLSVNTEAFF. The whole variable domain, filled in from reference TRBV7-9 and TRBJ1-1, reads DTGVSQNPRHKITKRGQNVTFRCDPISEHNRLYWYRQTLGQGPEFLTYFQNEAQLEKSRLLSDRFSAERPKGSFSTLEIQRTEQGDSAMYLCASSLSVNTEAFFGQGTRLTVV.

This clone has more than one count but fewer than ten. This chain uses TRBV19 with TRBJ1-2; TRBD1 aligns across 7 bases. CDR1 and CDR2 from the germline V gene are LNHDA and SQIVND (reference sequence). The trim removed 3 bases at V and 8 bases at J, leaving 6 bases unmatched. The CDR3 loop spans 13 amino acids. The CDR3 loop is CASSIITGDGYTF. CDR3 DNA sequence: TGTGCCAGTAGTATCATCACAGGGGACGGCTACACCTTC.

The chain has TRBV7-6 and TRBJ2-3; TRBD2 might be the D (6 bases). Trimming removed 0 bases from V and 0 bases from J, with 13 bases in between. The CDR3 loop spans 17 amino acids. Germline V gene lookup returns CDR1 SGHVS and CDR2 FNYEAQ. For the CDR3, the DNA is TGTGCCAGCAGCTTAGCGATACTAGCCACAAGCACAGATACGCAGTATTTT. Translation: CASSLAILATSTDTQYF.

The chain carries TRBV7-9 and TRBJ1-3, with no clear D. The germline V gene has CDR1 SEHNR and CDR2 FQNEAQ (reference sequence). This CDR3 region has 15 residues. V was cut by 1 base and J by 4 bases, with 11 bases left in between. CDR3 region: CASSLEGAQGNTIYF. In DNA form, the CDR3 reads TGTGCCAGCAGCTTAGAGGGAGCCCAAGGAAACACCATATATTTT.

V and J are TRBV30 and TRBJ2-1; the D gene is possibly TRBD2 (5 bases). The CDR3 is made up of 12 amino acids. Germline lookup yields CDR1 GTSNPN and CDR2 SVGIG (reference sequence). Between the trimmed V and J ends, which lost 3 bases and 7 bases, there was a span of 10 bases. CDR3 DNA: TGTGCCTGGAGGGAAGAGGGAAATGAGCAGTTCTTC. It yields the protein CAWREEGNEQFF.

This clone was seen once. The same CDR3 can be traced to other DNA sequences in this sample. The J gene is TRBJ2-3, the V gene TRBV30, with 7 bases lining up with TRBD1. Trimming took 0 bases from V and 6 from J; bases not matched to a gene: 12. Per germline, CDR1 GTSNPN and CDR2 SVGIG (reference sequence). CDR3 length: 16 residues. This CDR3 is CAWSVRGRGSLDTQYF. The DNA of the CDR3 is TGTGCCTGGAGTGTAAGGGGCAGGGGGTCGTTGGATACGCAGTATTTT.

This clone was observed a single time. The CDR3 is CASSEEVVGGYSNQPQHF. The CDR3 nucleotides are TGTGCCAGCAGTGAGGAGGTGGTAGGGGGATATAGCAATCAGCCCCAGCATTTT. The chain employs TRBV2 and TRBJ1-5; TRBD1 is a possible D gene (6 bases). The CDR3 loop spans 18 amino acids. CDR1 is SNHLY and CDR2 is FYNNEI in the germline V gene. V lost 3 bases and J 0 bases, leaving 18 bases between the germline ends.

The chain employs TRBV6-5 and TRBJ2-7, with 9 bases aligning to TRBD1. After removal of 5 bases from V and 3 bases from J, the junction contained 5 bases not matched to a gene. The CDR3 runs to 14 residues. Germline values: CDR1 MNHEY, CDR2 SVGAGI. The CDR3 spells CASSLMGQGYEQYF. The CDR3 bases are TGTGCCAGCAGTCTCATGGGACAGGGCTACGAGCAGTACTTC.

The chain employs TRBV7-6 and TRBJ2-5; 7 bases map to TRBD2. Germline CDR1 and CDR2: SGHVS and FNYEAQ. The V segment lost 3 bases and the J segment 2 bases; nucleotides outside the gene matches: 6. This CDR3 is built from 15 residues. Written as DNA, the CDR3 is TGTGCCAGCAGCTTGAATCTAGCGGAACAAGAGACCCAGTACTTC. This gives the protein CASSLNLAEQETQYF. Full variable domain (rest looked up from reference TRBV7-6 and TRBJ2-5): GAGVSQSPRYKVTKRGQDVALRCDPISGHVSLYWYRQALGQGPEFLTYFNYEAQQDKSGLPNDRFSAERPEGSISTLTIQRTEQRDSAMYRCASSLNLAEQETQYFGPGTRLLVL.

This clone occurred once. The chain employs TRBV27 and TRBJ1-5; 9 nucleotides align to TRBD1. The germline V gene encodes CDR1 MNHEY and CDR2 SMNVEV (reference sequence). There are 16 residues in the CDR3. V gave up 3 bases and J gave up 1 base; unmatched junction bases: 4. CDR3 loop: CASSFTGGDSNQPQHF. CDR3 sequence (DNA): TGTGCCAGCAGTTTTACAGGGGGCGACAGCAATCAGCCCCAGCATTTT.

The chain carries TRBV27 and TRBJ2-1; 8 positions agree with TRBD1. The CDR3 is 16 residues long. The junction had 14 bases not matched to a gene; V was cut back by 5 bases and J by 8 bases. From germline, CDR1 is MNHEY and CDR2 SMNVEV (reference sequence). This CDR3 is CASSLGRGTGIYEQFF. The CDR3 DNA sequence: TGTGCCAGCAGTCTAGGAAGGGGGACAGGTATCTATGAGCAGTTCTTC.

The J gene is TRBJ2-3, the V gene TRBV30; TRBD2 agrees at 10 bases. The CDR3 has 13 amino acids. From germline, CDR1 is GTSNPN and CDR2 SVGIG (reference sequence). CDR3 in amino acids: CAVGTSVTDTQYF. The CDR3 coding sequence is TGTGCAGTCGGGACTAGCGTCACAGATACGCAGTATTTT.

The rearrangement links TRBV30 to TRBJ1-2; D might be TRBD1 (6 bases). The germline CDR1 and CDR2 sequences are GTSNPN and SVGIG (reference sequence). Between the trimmed V and J ends, which lost 2 bases and 6 bases, there was a span of 10 bases. The CDR3 totals 12 residues. The CDR3 loop is CAWSTGTNGYTF. The CDR3 DNA reads TGTGCCTGGAGTACAGGGACCAATGGCTACACCTTC.

Here the CDR3 reads CSGGQTIGRNTEAFF. CDR3 DNA: TGCAGCGGCGGACAGACTATAGGGAGGAACACTGAAGCTTTCTTT. The chain has TRBV29-1 and TRBJ1-1, with D perhaps TRBD1 (6 bases). With 7 bases removed from V and 1 base from J, the gap between germline ends came to 19 bases. The germline V gene has CDR1 SQVTM and CDR2 ANQGSEA. The CDR3 is 15 amino acids.